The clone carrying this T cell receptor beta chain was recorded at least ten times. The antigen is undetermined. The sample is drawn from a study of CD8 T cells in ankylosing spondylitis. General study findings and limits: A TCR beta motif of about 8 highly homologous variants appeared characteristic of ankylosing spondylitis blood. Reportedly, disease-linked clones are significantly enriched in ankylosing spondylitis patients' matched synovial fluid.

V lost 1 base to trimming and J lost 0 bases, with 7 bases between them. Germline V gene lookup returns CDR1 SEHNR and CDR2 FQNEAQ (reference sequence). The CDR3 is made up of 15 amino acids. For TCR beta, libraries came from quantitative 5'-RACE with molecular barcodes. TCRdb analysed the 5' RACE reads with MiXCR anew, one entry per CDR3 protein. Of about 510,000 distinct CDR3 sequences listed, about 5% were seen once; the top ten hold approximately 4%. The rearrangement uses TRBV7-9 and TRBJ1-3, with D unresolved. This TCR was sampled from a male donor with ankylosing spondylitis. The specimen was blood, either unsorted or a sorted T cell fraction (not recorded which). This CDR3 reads CASSLGVSSGNTIYF. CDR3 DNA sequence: TGTGCCAGCAGCTTAGGGGTATCCTCTGGAAACACCATATATTTT.